The 20 T cell receptor beta chains reported below all come from one sample, sequenced in a study of shared clonotypes between healthy human individuals (TCRdb year 2020). Library generation was performed with the immunoSEQ multiplex PCR assay. TCRdb took this table from immuneACCESS and kept in-frame rearrangements with V and J called. Such tables lack part of the clones; where checked against another copy, unresolved V genes explain under half of the gap, and the rest is unexplained. In this sample the table shows some 79,000 clones, roughly two thirds of which occur a single time. The ten top clones hold roughly 49% of the sample. Sequenced material: memory CD8+ T cells sorted from blood. What this sample's cell subset or site label stands for: CD45RO+ cells pooled with CCR7-negative TemRA cells. The receptors derive from a man aged 25-45 years in good health.

The V call is TRBV27, the J call TRBJ2-1; D unresolved. V lost 7 bases and J 8 bases, leaving 21 bases between the germline ends. The CDR3 has 15 amino acids. The germline gives CDR1 MNHEY, CDR2 SMNVEV (reference sequence). The CDR3, as DNA: TGTGCCAGCATGAGGTCTCTGACGGGTTACGATGAGCAGTTCTTC. Its translation is CASMRSLTGYDEQFF.

V is TRBV7-9 and J is TRBJ1-5; D is unclear. CDR1 is SEHNR, CDR2 FQNEAQ, per germline (reference sequence). CDR3 length: 14 residues. Trimming took 2 bases from V and 5 from J, leaving 10 bases between them. The CDR3 reads CASSLPGRDQPQHF. The CDR3 nucleotides read TGTGCCAGCAGCTTACCGGGGAGAGATCAGCCCCAGCATTTT.

The V call is TRBV28, the J call TRBJ1-1; D remains ambiguous. The CDR3 is made up of 14 amino acids. Germline values: CDR1 MDHEN, CDR2 SYDVKM. V dropped 5 bases and J dropped 3 bases, with 13 bases sitting between them. As DNA, the CDR3 is TGTGCCAGCAGTGCCCCGAGGATGTACACTGAAGCTTTCTTT. Its translation is CASSAPRMYTEAFF. The whole variable domain, remainder taken from reference TRBV28 and TRBJ1-1, is DVKVTQSSRYLVKRTGEKVFLECVQDMDHENMFWYRQDPGLGLRLIYFSYDVKMKEKGDIPEGYSVSREKKERFSLILESASTNQTSMYLCASSAPRMYTEAFFGQGTRLTVV.

The rearrangement uses TRBV19 and TRBJ2-5, with D uncertain. V was shortened by 7 bases and J by 4 bases, with 10 bases between the two germline ends. This CDR3 contains 12 residues. CDR1 LNHDA and CDR2 SQIVND come from the germline V gene (reference sequence). The CDR3 nucleotides are TGTGCCAGTAATAGGCAAGGAGAGACCCAGTACTTC. As protein: CASNRQGETQYF.

This chain connects TRBV13 to TRBJ2-7, with TRBD2 identical over 11 bases. CDR3 size: 14 residues. The ends lost 6 bases at V and 0 bases at J; junction bases unmatched: 1. Per germline, CDR1 PRHDT and CDR2 FYEKMQ (reference sequence). This chain's CDR3 is CASSSGRDSYEQYF. CDR3 DNA: TGTGCCAGCAGTAGCGGGAGGGACTCCTACGAGCAGTACTTC.

The V and J genes are TRBV10-3 and TRBJ2-7; weak D call: TRBD1 (6 bases). This CDR3 spans 12 amino acids. The V gene's germline CDR1 is ENHRY and CDR2 SYGVKD. V was shortened by 10 bases and J by 2 bases, with 12 bases between the two germline ends. The CDR3 here is CATSGTTYEQYF. In DNA, the CDR3 is TGTGCCACCTCTGGGACAACCTACGAGCAGTACTTC.

The J gene is TRBJ2-5, the V gene TRBV7-9, with D possibly being TRBD2 (6 bases). Germline assignment: CDR1 SEHNR and CDR2 FQNEAQ (reference sequence). V was shortened by 5 bases and J by 3 bases, with 22 bases between the two germline ends. This CDR3 is built from 17 residues. CDR3 DNA sequence: TGTGCCAGCAGCCCCGGGGGTTCTTGGGGGTATGAAGAGACCCAGTACTTC. It yields the protein CASSPGGSWGYEETQYF.

The genes are TRBV10-2 and TRBJ2-7, with TRBD1 identical over 8 bases. Germline CDR1 and CDR2: WSHSY and SAAADI. V was pared by 5 bases and J by 2 bases, with 2 bases of the junction left unmatched. The length of the CDR3 is 13 residues. The CDR3 is CASSLTGAYEQYF. The DNA of the CDR3 is TGCGCCAGCAGTCTGACAGGGGCCTACGAGCAGTACTTC.

The chain employs TRBV7-8 and TRBJ2-5; D is uncertain. The V end lost 6 bases, the J end lost 6 bases, and 14 bases lay between the germline ends. This CDR3 is 13 amino acids long. Looked up from germline, CDR1 is SGHVS and CDR2 is FQNEAQ. The CDR3 spells CASSPDASQTQYF. The CDR3 bases are TGTGCCAGCAGTCCGGATGCCAGCCAGACCCAGTACTTC.

In this sample, this clone turned up a few times. CDR3 sequence reads: CASSRSETGSNEQFF. The DNA of the CDR3 is TGTGCCAGCAGCCGCTCCGAGACAGGATCGAATGAGCAGTTCTTC. This chain joins TRBV7-9 and TRBJ2-1; tentative D call: TRBD1 (6 bases). Trimming left V 5 bases short and J 7 bases short, with 18 bases between. Germline V gene sequence: CDR1 SEHNR, CDR2 FQNEAQ (reference sequence). The CDR3 contains 15 residues.

V is TRBV6-1 and J is TRBJ1-1; no definite D call. The germline CDR1 and CDR2 sequences are MNHNS and SASEGT. Trimming took off 3 bases at V and 4 bases at J, with 12 bases between the two ends. The CDR3 is 14 residues long. The CDR3 sequence: CASSDGGTSTEAFF. CDR3 DNA sequence: TGTGCCAGCAGTGATGGTGGTACGAGCACTGAAGCTTTCTTT.

CDR3 in amino acids: CATRDEGDTQYF. DNA for the CDR3: TGTGCCACGCGAGATGAAGGCGATACGCAGTATTTT. This chain links TRBV25-1 with TRBJ2-3; D unresolved. The CDR3 totals 12 residues. Germline lookup yields CDR1 MGHDK and CDR2 SYGVNS. Between the trimmed V and J ends, which lost 10 bases and 6 bases, there was a span of 14 bases.

This clone was observed at least ten times. The chain combines TRBV4-3 with TRBJ2-5, with 7 nucleotides matching TRBD2. The length of the CDR3 is 16 residues. The germline CDR1 and CDR2 sequences are LGHNA and YSLEER. V lost 0 bases, J lost 6 bases, and 10 bases stayed unmatched. The CDR3 region has the DNA TGCGCCAGCAGCCAAGACCCGAGCGGGACCGGGAAGACCCAGTACTTC. Amino acids: CASSQDPSGTGKTQYF.

The rearrangement uses TRBV4-2 and TRBJ2-1; unclear D gene. Trimming pared 0 bases from V and 2 bases from J, leaving 8 bases between. This CDR3 region has 15 residues. Per the germline V gene, CDR1 is LGHNA and CDR2 is YNFKEQ. In DNA form, the CDR3 reads TGTGCCAGCAGCCAAGAAACGGATACCTACAATGAGCAGTTCTTC. Protein product: CASSQETDTYNEQFF.

V usage is TRBV10-1 and J usage is TRBJ2-1; TRBD1 aligns across 7 bases. The trim removed 5 bases at V and 4 bases at J, leaving 8 bases unmatched. Germline assignment: CDR1 WNHNN and CDR2 SYGVQD (reference sequence). This CDR3 region has 15 residues. CDR3 sequence reads: CASSPTGQQYNEQFF. Written as DNA, the CDR3 is TGCGCCAGCAGTCCGACGGGACAGCAATACAATGAGCAGTTCTTC.

This chain links TRBV6-6 with TRBJ2-7, with 8 bases lining up with TRBD1. The germline gives CDR1 MNHNY, CDR2 SVGAGI (reference sequence). The CDR3 length is 11 residues. The chain's CDR3 is CSSGGPYEQYF. In nucleotides, the CDR3 is TGTTCTTCAGGGGGCCCCTACGAGCAGTACTTC.

The chain has TRBV5-6 and TRBJ2-2; D is undetermined. The V gene's germline CDR1 is SGHDT and CDR2 YYEEEE. This CDR3 is 12 amino acids long. Trimming removed 2 bases from V and 7 bases from J, with 6 bases in between. The CDR3 spells CASSLANGELFF. CDR3 in DNA: TGTGCCAGCAGCTTAGCAAACGGGGAGCTGTTTTTT.

The chain uses TRBV7-2 and TRBJ2-5; 9 bases match TRBD2. The trim removed 5 bases at V and 5 bases at J, leaving 12 bases unmatched. The CDR3 runs 16 residues. Germline CDR1 is SGHTA and CDR2 is FQGNSA. The CDR3 protein is CASSQGLAGGPETQYF. The CDR3 nucleotides are TGTGCCAGCAGCCAGGGGCTCGCGGGAGGGCCGGAGACCCAGTACTTC.

This clone was observed a single time. The rearrangement links TRBV5-6 to TRBJ2-7; the match to TRBD1 covers 8 bases. The CDR3 contains 15 residues. In germline, CDR1 is SGHDT, CDR2 YYEEEE. The ends lost 2 bases at V and 1 base at J; junction bases unmatched: 5. The CDR3 here is CASSFGGQDSYEQYF. The CDR3 coding sequence is TGTGCCAGCAGCTTTGGGGGACAGGATTCCTACGAGCAGTACTTC.

This clone qualifies as medium-sized (0.01 to 0.1%). V and J are TRBV7-9 and TRBJ2-3, with 8 positions matching TRBD2. The CDR3 totals 13 residues. The junction had 7 bases not matched to a gene; V was cut back by 4 bases and J by 10 bases. Germline CDR1 reads SEHNR; CDR2 reads FQNEAQ (reference sequence). The CDR3 protein is CASSSIIAGSQYF. The CDR3, as DNA: TGTGCCAGCAGCTCGATTATAGCGGGATCGCAGTATTTT.